The rows below give T cell receptor beta chains drawn from one sample of a study of blood T cell repertoires in COVID-19. Here immunoSEQ multiplex PCR was the method, and the copy in TCRdb shows in-frame clones only, minus some. The profile shows 130,000 to 150,000 clones, around four fifths of them singletons. Sequenced: peripheral blood. The receptors originated from a human donor in a cohort sampled during active COVID-19. CDR3s include the opening cysteine and the closing phenylalanine or tryptophan. The D gene is left open where the match is weak. Clone sizes are given selectively: once, few, many, or a class where the clone is expanded.

CDR3 protein | CDR3 DNA | clone size | J gene | D gene | V gene
CASSSDRGQGSPLHF | TGTGCCAGCAGTTCGGACAGGGGGCAGGGTTCACCCCTCCACTTT | - | TRBJ1-6 | TRBD1 | TRBV7-2
CASSKRGRLRSYEQYF | TGTGCCAGCAGCAAAAGGGGCCGCCTCCGGTCCTACGAGCAGTACTTC | - | TRBJ2-7 | - | TRBV21-1
CASRGTGEANEKLFF | TGCGCCAGCAGGGGGACGGGGGAAGCTAATGAAAAACTGTTTTTT | once | TRBJ1-4 | - | TRBV5-1
CASSATLLAGDQETQYF | TGTGCCAGCAGCGCTACACTACTAGCGGGGGATCAAGAGACCCAGTACTTC | once | TRBJ2-5 | TRBD2 | TRBV9
CASSLEVVSGNTIYF | TGTGCCAGCAGCTTAGAGGTGGTCTCTGGAAACACCATATATTTT | - | TRBJ1-3 | - | TRBV7-3
CASSSLRNTEAFF | TGTGCCAGCAGCTCCCTCCGGAACACTGAAGCTTTCTTT | - | TRBJ1-1 | - | TRBV7-6
CASSVDASASYEQYF | TGTGCCAGCAGCGTAGATGCTAGCGCCTCCTACGAGCAGTACTTC | once | TRBJ2-7 | - | TRBV9
CASSSPSTDTQYF | TGTGCCAGCAGCTCCCCTAGCACAGATACGCAGTATTTT | - | TRBJ2-3 | - | TRBV7-2
CASIEQGDYGYTF | TGTGCCAGTATAGAACAGGGAGACTATGGCTACACCTTC | - | TRBJ1-2 | - | TRBV19
CASSALAGGRETQYF | TGTGCCAGCAGTGCCCTAGCGGGGGGGCGGGAGACCCAGTACTTC | once | TRBJ2-5 | TRBD2 | TRBV2
CASSGQGIVWYEQYF | TGCGCCAGCAGCGGACAGGGTATCGTCTGGTACGAGCAGTACTTC | - | TRBJ2-7 | TRBD1 | TRBV5-1
CASSLMGQLSYEQYF | TGTGCCAGCAGCCTCATGGGACAGCTCTCCTACGAGCAGTACTTC | once | TRBJ2-7 | TRBD1 | TRBV7-6
CAIRAGTGGADTEAFF | TGTGCCATCAGGGCCGGGACAGGGGGCGCGGACACTGAAGCTTTCTTT | - | TRBJ1-1 | TRBD1 | TRBV10-3
CASSVASLASEQFF | TGTGCCAGCAGCGTAGCCTCCCTAGCTTCCGAGCAGTTCTTC | once | TRBJ2-1 | - | TRBV9
CASSPALPERDGETQYF | TGTGCCAGCAGCCCCGCCCTGCCGGAGCGGGACGGAGAGACCCAGTACTTC | - | TRBJ2-5 | TRBD2 | TRBV11-2
CSVGAPMAADNEQFF | TGCAGCGTAGGGGCCCCCATGGCGGCAGACAATGAGCAGTTCTTC | - | TRBJ2-1 | - | TRBV29-1